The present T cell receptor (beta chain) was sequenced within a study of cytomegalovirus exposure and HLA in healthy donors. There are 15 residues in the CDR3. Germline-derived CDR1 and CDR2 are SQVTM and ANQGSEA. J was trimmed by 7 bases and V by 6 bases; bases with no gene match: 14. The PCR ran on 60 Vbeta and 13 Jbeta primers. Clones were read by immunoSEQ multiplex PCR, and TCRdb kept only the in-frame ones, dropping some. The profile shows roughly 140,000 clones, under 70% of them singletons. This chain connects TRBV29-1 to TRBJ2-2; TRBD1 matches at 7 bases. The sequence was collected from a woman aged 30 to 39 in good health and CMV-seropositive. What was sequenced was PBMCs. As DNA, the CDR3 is TGCAGCGTCGTTATTTCACAGGGGAGCCACGGGGAGCTGTTTTTT. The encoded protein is CSVVISQGSHGELFF.